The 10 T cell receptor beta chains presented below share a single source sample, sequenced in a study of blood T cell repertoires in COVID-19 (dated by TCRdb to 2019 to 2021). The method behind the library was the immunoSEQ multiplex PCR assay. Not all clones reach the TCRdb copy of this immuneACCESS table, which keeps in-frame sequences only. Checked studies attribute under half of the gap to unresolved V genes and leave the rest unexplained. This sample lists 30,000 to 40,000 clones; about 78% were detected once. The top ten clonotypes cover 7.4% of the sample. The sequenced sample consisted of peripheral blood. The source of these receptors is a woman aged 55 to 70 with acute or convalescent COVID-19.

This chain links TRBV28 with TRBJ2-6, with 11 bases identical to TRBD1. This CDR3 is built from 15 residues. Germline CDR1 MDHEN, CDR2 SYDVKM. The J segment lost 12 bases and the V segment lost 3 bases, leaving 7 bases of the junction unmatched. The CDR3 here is CASSFFGTGGFVLTF. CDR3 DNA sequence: TGTGCCAGCAGTTTCTTCGGGACAGGGGGGTTCGTCCTGACTTTC.

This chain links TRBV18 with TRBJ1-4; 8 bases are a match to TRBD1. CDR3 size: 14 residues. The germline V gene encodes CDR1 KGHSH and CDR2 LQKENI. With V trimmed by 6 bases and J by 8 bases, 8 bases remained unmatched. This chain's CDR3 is CASSRGQGEEKLFF. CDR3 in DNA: TGTGCCAGCTCCCGCGGACAGGGCGAAGAAAAACTGTTTTTT.

Here the CDR3 reads CASSPGQGMVSEQFF. In DNA, the CDR3 is TGTGCCAGCTCACCCGGACAGGGGATGGTTAGTGAGCAGTTCTTC. V is TRBV18 and J is TRBJ2-1, with 9 positions matching TRBD1. V lost 3 bases, J lost 9 bases, and 9 bases stayed unmatched. CDR3 length: 15 amino acids. The V gene's germline CDR1 is KGHSH and CDR2 LQKENI.

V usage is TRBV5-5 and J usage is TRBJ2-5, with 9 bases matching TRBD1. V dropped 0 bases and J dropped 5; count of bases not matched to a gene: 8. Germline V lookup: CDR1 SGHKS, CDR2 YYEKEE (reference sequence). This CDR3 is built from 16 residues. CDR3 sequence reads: CASSLDGTGMVETQYF. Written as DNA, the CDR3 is TGTGCCAGCAGCTTGGATGGGACAGGGATGGTCGAGACCCAGTACTTC.

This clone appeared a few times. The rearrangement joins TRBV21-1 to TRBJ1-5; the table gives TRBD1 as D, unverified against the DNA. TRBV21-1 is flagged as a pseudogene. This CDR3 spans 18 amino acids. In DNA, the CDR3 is TGTGCCAGCAGAAATCCGGTCCAGGGGGACCGGAGCAATCAGCCCCAGCATTTT. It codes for CASRNPVQGDRSNQPQHF.

CDR3 protein: CASSEGVSNQPQHF. In DNA, the CDR3 is TGTGCCAGCAGTGAGGGAGTAAGCAATCAGCCCCAGCATTTT. The chain uses TRBV2 and TRBJ1-5; no clear D gene. The V gene's germline CDR1 is SNHLY and CDR2 FYNNEI. Deletions cut 3 bases from V and 1 base from J, with 7 bases between. The CDR3 has 14 amino acids.

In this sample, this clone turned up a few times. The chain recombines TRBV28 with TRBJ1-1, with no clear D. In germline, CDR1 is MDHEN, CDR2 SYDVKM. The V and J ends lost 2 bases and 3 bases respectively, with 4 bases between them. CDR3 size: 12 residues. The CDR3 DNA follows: TGTGCCAGCAGTTTAGAGGACACTGAAGCTTTCTTT. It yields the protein CASSLEDTEAFF. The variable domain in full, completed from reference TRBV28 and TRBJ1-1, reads DVKVTQSSRYLVKRTGEKVFLECVQDMDHENMFWYRQDPGLGLRLIYFSYDVKMKEKGDIPEGYSVSREKKERFSLILESASTNQTSMYLCASSLEDTEAFFGQGTRLTVV.

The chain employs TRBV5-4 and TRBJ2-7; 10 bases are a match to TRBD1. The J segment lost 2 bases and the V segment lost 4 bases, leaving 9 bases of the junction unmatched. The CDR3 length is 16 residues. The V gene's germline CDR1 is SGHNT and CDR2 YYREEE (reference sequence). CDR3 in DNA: TGTGCCAGCAGCACCGCAGGGACAGGGGTTCCCTACGAGCAGTACTTC. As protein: CASSTAGTGVPYEQYF.

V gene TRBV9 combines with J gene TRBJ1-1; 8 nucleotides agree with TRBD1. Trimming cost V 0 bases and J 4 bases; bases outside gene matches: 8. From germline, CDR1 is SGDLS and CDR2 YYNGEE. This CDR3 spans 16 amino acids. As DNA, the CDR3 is TGTGCCAGCAGCGTAGCCGCAGGGGGCGAGGGCACTGAAGCTTTCTTT. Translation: CASSVAAGGEGTEAFF.

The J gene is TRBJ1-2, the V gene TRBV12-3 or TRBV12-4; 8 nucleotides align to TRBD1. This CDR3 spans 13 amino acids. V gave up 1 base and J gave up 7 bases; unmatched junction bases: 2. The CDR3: CASSLDRGIGYTF. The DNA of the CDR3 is TGTGCCAGCAGTTTAGACAGGGGGATTGGCTACACCTTC.